The clone carrying this T cell receptor (beta chain) was observed a few times. As yet, its antigen is unknown. Once obtained from cultured CD4+ T cells, the DNA was sequenced using the Oncomine TCR Beta short-read assay. Genomic DNA was isolated from cultured CD4+ T cells. Each CDR3 protein gets one entry after TCRdb re-called the PCR reads with MiXCR. Of approximately 16,000 distinct CDR3 sequences in the sample, around 52% were seen once. The data originate from a study of vaccination and CD4 T cells after COVID-19. The treatment here: 10-day PBMC culture with coronavirus spike peptide pools or control peptides (ViraFEST assay). This CDR3 is 16 amino acids long. Trimming took 5 bases from V and 5 from J; bases not matched to a gene: 11. Germline loops: CDR1 SSHAT, CDR2 FNYEAQ (reference sequence).

The chain links TRBV7-7 to TRBJ2-5; 10 bases align to TRBD2. The TCR comes from a human donor who had recovered from COVID-19. The sample comprised CD4+ T cells from blood, cultured in vitro. CDR3: CASSPPSAGGTETQYF. The CDR3 DNA reads as TGTGCCAGCAGCCCCCCCTCAGCGGGAGGGACCGAGACCCAGTACTTC. Together with reference TRBV7-7 and TRBJ2-5, the CDR3 gives the full variable domain: GAGVSQSPRYKVTKRGQDVTLRCDPISSHATLYWYQQALGQGPEFLTYFNYEAQPDKSGLPSDRFSAERPEGSISTLTIQRTEQRDSAMYRCASSPPSAGGTETQYFGPGTRLLVL.